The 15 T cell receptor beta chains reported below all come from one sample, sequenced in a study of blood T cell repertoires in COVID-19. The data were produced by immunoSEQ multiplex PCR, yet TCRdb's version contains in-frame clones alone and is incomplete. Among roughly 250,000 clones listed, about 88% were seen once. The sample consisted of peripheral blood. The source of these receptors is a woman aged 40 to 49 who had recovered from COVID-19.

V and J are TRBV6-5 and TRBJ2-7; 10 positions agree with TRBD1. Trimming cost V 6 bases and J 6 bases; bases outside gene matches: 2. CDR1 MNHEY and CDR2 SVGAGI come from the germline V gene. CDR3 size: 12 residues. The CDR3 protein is CASRGQGGEQYF. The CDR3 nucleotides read TGTGCCAGCAGAGGACAGGGGGGCGAGCAGTACTTC.

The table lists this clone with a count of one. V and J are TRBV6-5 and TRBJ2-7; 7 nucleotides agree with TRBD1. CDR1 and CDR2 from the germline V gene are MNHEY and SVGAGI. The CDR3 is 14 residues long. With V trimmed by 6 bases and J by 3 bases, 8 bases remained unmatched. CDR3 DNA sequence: TGTGCCAGCAGCCGAACCACAGGGGTCTACGAGCAGTACTTC. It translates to CASSRTTGVYEQYF.

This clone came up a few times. CDR3 region: CASSPRGTGFIGYTF. Here the CDR3 DNA reads TGTGCCAGCAGCCCGAGGGGGACAGGGTTTATTGGCTACACCTTC. The chain uses TRBV3-1 (or the pseudogene TRBV3-2) and TRBJ1-2, with 9 nucleotides matching TRBD1. Unmatched junction bases numbered 10, after V lost 4 bases and J lost 7 bases. Germline lookup yields CDR1 LGHDT and CDR2 YNNKEL (reference sequence). CDR3 length equals 15 residues.

The CDR3 DNA reads TGTGCCAGCAGCTTACACAGGGGAAGCAGCACTGAAGCTTTCTTT. Protein product: CASSLHRGSSTEAFF. The J gene is TRBJ1-1, the V gene TRBV11-3, with 7 bases aligning to TRBD1. The germline CDR1 and CDR2 sequences are SGHNT and YENEEA. V was clipped by 2 bases and J by 4 bases; unmatched bases: 7. This CDR3 is 15 amino acids long.

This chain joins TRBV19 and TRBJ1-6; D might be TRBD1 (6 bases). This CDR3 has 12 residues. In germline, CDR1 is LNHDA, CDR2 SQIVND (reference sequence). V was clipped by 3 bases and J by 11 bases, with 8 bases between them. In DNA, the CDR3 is TGTGCCAGTAGTATTGCAGGGGCACCCCTCCACTTT. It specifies CASSIAGAPLHF.

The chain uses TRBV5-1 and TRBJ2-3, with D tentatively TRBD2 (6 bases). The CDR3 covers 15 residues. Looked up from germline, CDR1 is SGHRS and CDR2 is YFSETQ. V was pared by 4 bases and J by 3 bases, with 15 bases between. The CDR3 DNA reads TGCGCCAGCAGCGCCCCGTCCGGGGGTACAGATACGCAGTATTTT. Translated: CASSAPSGGTDTQYF.

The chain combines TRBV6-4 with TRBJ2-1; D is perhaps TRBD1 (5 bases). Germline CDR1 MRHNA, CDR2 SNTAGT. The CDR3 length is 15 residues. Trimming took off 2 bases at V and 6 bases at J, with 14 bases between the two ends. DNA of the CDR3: TGTGCCAGCAGTGACGACCCAGGGTCCACCAATGAGCAGTTCTTC. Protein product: CASSDDPGSTNEQFF.

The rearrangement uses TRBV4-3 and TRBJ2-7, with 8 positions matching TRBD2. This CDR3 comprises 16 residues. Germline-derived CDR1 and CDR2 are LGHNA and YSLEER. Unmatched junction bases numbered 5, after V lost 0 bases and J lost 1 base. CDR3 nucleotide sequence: TGCGCCAGCAGCCAAGAATCGGCGGGGGGTTCCTACGAGCAGTACTTC. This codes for CASSQESAGGSYEQYF.

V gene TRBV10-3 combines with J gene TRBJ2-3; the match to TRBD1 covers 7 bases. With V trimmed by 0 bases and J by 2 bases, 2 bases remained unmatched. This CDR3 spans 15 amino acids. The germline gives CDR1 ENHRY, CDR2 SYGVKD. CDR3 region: CAISESEGATDTQYF. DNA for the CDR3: TGTGCCATCAGTGAGTCTGAGGGGGCCACAGATACGCAGTATTTT.

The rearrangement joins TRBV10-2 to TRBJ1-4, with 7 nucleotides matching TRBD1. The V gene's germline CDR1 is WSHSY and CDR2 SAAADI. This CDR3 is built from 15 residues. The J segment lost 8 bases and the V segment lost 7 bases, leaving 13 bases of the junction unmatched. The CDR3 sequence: CASTKDRTAEEKLFF. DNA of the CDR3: TGCGCCAGCACTAAGGACAGGACCGCTGAGGAAAAACTGTTTTTT.

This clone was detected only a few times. The CDR3 DNA is TGTGCCTGGAGTACCGGGAGGAATGAGCAGTTCTTC. Its translation is CAWSTGRNEQFF. The genes are TRBV30 and TRBJ2-1; 7 bases fit TRBD2. The germline CDR1 and CDR2 sequences are GTSNPN and SVGIG (reference sequence). The CDR3 extends over 12 amino acids. V trimming: 2 bases; J trimming: 7 bases; junction bases outside the gene matches: 2.

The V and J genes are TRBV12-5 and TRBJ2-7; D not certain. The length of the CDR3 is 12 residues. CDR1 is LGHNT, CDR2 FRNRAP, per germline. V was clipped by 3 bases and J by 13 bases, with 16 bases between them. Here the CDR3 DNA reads TGTGCTAGTGGTTTTGATGGGCCCAGGTCCTACTTC. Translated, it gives CASGFDGPRSYF.

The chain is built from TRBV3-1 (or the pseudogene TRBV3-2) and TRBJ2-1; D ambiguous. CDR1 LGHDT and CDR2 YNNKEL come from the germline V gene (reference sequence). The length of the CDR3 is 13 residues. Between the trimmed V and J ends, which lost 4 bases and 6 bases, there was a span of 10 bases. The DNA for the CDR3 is TGTGCCAGCAGCCTCAATTGGGCCAATGAGCAGTTCTTC. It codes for CASSLNWANEQFF.

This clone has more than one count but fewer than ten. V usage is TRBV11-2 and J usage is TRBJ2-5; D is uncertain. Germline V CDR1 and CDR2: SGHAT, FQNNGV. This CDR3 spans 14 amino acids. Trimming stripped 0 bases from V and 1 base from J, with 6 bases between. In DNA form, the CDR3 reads TGTGCCAGCAGCTTAGAGGCAGGCCAAGAGACCCAGTACTTC. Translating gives CASSLEAGQETQYF.

Here the CDR3 DNA reads TGTGCCAGCAGCTTGGGACAGAGAAACAATGAGCAGTTCTTC. Translated: CASSLGQRNNEQFF. The rearrangement uses TRBV5-4 and TRBJ2-1, with D tentatively TRBD1 (5 bases). The V gene's germline CDR1 is SGHNT and CDR2 YYREEE (reference sequence). Trimming stripped 0 bases from V and 5 bases from J, with 9 bases between. The CDR3 extends over 14 amino acids.